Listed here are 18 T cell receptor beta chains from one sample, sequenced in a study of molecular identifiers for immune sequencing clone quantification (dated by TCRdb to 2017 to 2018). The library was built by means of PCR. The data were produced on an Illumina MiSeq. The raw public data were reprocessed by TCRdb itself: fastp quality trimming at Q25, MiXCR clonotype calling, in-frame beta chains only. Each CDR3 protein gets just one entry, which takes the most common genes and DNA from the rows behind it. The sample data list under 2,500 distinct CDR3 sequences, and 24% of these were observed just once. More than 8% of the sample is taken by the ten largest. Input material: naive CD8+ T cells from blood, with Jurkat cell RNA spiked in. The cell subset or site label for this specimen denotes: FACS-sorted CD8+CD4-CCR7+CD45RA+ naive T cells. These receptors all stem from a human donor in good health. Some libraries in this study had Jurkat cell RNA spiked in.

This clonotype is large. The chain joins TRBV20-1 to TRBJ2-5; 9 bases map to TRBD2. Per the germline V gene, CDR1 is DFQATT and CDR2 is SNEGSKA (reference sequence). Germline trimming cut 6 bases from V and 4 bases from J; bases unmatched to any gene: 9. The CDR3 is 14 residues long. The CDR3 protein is CSADVAGEGETQYF. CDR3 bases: TGCAGTGCAGACGTAGCGGGAGAAGGAGAGACCCAGTACTTC.

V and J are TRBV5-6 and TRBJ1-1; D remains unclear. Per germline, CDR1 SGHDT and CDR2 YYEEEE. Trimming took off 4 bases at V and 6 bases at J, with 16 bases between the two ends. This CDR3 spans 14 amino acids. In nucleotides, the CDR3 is TGTGCCAGCAGCCGAGCTAGCGGGGTAGCTGAAGCTTTCTTT. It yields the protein CASSRASGVAEAFF.

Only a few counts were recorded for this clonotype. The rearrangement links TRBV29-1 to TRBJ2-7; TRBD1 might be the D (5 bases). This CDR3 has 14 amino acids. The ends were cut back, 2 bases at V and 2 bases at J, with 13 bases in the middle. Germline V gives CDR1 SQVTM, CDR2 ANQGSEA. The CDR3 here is CSVEFRQGPYEQYF. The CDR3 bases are TGCAGCGTTGAATTTCGGCAGGGTCCCTACGAGCAGTACTTC.

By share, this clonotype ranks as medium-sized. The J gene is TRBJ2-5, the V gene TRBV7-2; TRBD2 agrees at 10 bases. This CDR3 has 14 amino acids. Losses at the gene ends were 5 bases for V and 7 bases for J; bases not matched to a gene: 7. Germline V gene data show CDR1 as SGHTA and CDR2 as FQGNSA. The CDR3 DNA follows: TGTGCCAGCAGCCCTACTAGCGGGGCAGGGACCCAGTACTTC. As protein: CASSPTSGAGTQYF.

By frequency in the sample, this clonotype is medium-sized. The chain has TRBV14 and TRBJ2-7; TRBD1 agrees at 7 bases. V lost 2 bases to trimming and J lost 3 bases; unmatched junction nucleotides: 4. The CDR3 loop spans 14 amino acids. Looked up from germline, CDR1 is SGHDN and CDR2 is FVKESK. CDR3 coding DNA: TGTGCCAGCAGCCAAATAGACAGGGTCTACGAGCAGTACTTC. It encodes CASSQIDRVYEQYF.

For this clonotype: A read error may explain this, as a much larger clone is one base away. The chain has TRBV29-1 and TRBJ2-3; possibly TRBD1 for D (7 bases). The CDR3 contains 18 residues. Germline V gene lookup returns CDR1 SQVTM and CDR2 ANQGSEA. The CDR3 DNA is TGCAGCGCTGAAGGACGACAGGGACTCGGGAGCGGCACAGATACGCAGTATTTT. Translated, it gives CSAEGRQGLGSGTDTQYF.

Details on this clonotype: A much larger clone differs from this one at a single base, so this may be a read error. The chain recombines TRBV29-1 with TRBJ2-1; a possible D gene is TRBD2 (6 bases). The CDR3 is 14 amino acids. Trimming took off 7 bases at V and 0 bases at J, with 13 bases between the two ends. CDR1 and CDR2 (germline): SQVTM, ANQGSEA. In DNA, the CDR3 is TGCAGCGCTGGTAGCGGCTACTCCTACAATGAGCAGTTCTTC. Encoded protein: CSAGSGYSYNEQFF.

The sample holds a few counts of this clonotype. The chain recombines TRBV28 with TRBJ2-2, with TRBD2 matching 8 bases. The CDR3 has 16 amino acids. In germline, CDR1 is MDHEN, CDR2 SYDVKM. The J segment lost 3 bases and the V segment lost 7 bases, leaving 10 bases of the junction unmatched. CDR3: CASNGLATDYTGELFF. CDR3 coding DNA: TGTGCCAGCAACGGACTAGCCACCGACTACACCGGGGAGCTGTTTTTT.

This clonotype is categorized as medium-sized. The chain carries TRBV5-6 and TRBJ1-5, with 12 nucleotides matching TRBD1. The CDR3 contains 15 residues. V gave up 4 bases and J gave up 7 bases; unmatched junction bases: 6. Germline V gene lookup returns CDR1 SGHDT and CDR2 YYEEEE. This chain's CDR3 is CASSQGTGGRQPQHF. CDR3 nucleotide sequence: TGTGCCAGCAGCCAAGGGACAGGGGGCCGCCAGCCCCAGCATTTT.

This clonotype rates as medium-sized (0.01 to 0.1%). CDR3 bases: TGTGCCAGCGGCGTAGATTGGGTAGAACAGCCCCAGCATTTT. Translated, it gives CASGVDWVEQPQHF. The V gene is TRBV2, the J gene TRBJ1-5; D not certain. Trimming removed 8 bases at V and 7 bases at J, with 18 bases between. The V gene's germline CDR1 is SNHLY and CDR2 FYNNEI. The CDR3 is made up of 14 amino acids. Looking up the rest from reference TRBV2 and TRBJ1-5 gives the full variable domain: EPEVTQTPSHQVTQMGQEVILRCVPISNHLYFYWYRQILGQKVEFLVSFYNNEISEKSEIFDDQFSVERPDGSNFTLKIRSTKLEDSAMYFCASGVDWVEQPQHFGDGTRLSIL.

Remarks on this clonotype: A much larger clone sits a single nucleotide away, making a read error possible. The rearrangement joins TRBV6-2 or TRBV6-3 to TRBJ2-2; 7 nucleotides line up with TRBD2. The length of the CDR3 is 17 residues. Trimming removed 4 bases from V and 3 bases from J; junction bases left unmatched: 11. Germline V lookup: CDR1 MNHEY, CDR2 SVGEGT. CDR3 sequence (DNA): TGTGCCAGCAGTTCTCCGGGACTAACGGGATACACCGGGGAGCTGTTTTTT. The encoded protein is CASSSPGLTGYTGELFF.

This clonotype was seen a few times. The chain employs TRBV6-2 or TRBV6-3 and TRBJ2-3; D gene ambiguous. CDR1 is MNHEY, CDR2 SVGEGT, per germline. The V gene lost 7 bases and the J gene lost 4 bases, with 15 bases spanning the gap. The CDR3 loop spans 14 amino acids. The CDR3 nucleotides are TGTGCCAGCACTCAAGTATGGTCTTCAGATACGCAGTATTTT. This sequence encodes CASTQVWSSDTQYF.

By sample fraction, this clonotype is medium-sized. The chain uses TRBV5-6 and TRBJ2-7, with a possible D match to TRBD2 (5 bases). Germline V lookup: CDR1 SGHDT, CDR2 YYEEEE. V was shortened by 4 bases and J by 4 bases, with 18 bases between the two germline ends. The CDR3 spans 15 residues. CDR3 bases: TGTGCCAGCAGCACTTTCTTCGGGGAGTCATACGAGCAGTACTTC. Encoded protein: CASSTFFGESYEQYF.

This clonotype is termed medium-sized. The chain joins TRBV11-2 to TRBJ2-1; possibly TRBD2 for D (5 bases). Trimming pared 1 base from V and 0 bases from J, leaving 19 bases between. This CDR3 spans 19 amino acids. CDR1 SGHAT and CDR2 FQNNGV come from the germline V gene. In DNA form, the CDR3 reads TGTGCCAGCAGCTTAGGGATAGGAGCGGTCCCGAGCTCCTACAATGAGCAGTTCTTC. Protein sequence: CASSLGIGAVPSSYNEQFF.

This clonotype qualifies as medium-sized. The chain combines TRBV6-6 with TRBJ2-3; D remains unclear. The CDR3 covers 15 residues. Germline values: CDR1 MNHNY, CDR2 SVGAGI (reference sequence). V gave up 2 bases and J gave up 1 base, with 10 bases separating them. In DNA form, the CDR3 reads TGTGCCAGCAGTTACGTTGTCGCCGGCACAGATACGCAGTATTTT. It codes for CASSYVVAGTDTQYF.

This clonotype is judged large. CDR3 in amino acids: CASSLGAETKYNEQFF. The CDR3 DNA reads TGCGCCAGCAGCCTCGGAGCGGAGACAAAATACAATGAGCAGTTCTTC. The V and J genes are TRBV4-1 and TRBJ2-1; a weak D match, TRBD2 (5 bases). V dropped 4 bases and J dropped 4 bases, with 17 bases sitting between them. Germline V lookup: CDR1 MGHRA, CDR2 YSYEKL. CDR3 size: 16 residues.

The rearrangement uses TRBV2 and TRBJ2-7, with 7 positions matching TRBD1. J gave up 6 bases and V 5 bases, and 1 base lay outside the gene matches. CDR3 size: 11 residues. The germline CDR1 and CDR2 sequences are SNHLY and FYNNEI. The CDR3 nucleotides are TGTGCCAGCAGTCAGGGGGTCGAGCAGTACTTC. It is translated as CASSQGVEQYF.

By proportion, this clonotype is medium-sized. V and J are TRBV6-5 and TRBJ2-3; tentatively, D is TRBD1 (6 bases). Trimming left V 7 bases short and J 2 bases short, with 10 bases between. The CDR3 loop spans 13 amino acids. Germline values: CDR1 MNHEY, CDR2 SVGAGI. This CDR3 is CASIDRNTDTQYF. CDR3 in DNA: TGTGCCAGCATCGACAGGAACACAGATACGCAGTATTTT.